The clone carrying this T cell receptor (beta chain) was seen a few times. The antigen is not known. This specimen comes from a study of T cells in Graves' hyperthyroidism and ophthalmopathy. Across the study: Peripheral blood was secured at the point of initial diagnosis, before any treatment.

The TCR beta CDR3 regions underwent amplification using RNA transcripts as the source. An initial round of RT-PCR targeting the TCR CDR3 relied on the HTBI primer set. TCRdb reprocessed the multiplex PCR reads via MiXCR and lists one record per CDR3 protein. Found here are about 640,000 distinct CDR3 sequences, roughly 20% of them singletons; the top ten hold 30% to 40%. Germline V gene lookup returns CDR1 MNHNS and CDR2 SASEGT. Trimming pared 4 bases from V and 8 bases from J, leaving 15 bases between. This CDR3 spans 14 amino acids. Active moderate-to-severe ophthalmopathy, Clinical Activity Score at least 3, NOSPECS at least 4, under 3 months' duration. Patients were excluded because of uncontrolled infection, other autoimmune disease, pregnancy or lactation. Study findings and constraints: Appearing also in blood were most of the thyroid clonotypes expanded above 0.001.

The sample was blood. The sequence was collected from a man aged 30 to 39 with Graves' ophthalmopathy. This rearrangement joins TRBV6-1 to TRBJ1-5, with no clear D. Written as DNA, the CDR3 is TGTGCCAGCAGTGCCCCAAGACCGGAGGAGCCCCAGCATTTT. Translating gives CASSAPRPEEPQHF.